The 10 T cell receptor beta chains reported below all come from one sample, sequenced in a study of cytomegalovirus exposure and HLA in healthy donors. It was with 60 Vbeta and 13 Jbeta primers that the PCR ran. Generated by immunoSEQ multiplex PCR, the TCRdb table keeps only in-frame clones and is missing some. The table includes around 29,000 clones, 60% to 80% detected once. The sequencing input was PBMCs. The receptor source for this set is a male donor in good health and CMV-seropositive.

J is TRBJ1-3 and V is TRBV2; 7 nucleotides agree with TRBD1. The CDR3 extends over 14 amino acids. After removal of 6 bases from V and 2 bases from J, the junction contained 4 bases not matched to a gene. CDR1 and CDR2 from the germline V gene are SNHLY and FYNNEI. CDR3: CASRGQLTGNTIYF. The CDR3 DNA reads TGTGCCAGCAGGGGACAGTTAACTGGAAACACCATATATTTT.

This clone occurred once. The CDR3: CASSYGTGTYEQYF. CDR3 DNA: TGTGCCAGCAGCTATGGGACAGGGACCTACGAGCAGTACTTC. The chain combines TRBV5-6 with TRBJ2-7; 9 nucleotides agree with TRBD1. The CDR3 is 14 residues long. Germline V CDR1 and CDR2: SGHDT, YYEEEE. The trim removed 3 bases at V and 2 bases at J, leaving 3 bases unmatched.

This clone was observed a handful of times. The J gene is TRBJ1-1, the V gene TRBV11-2; D ambiguous. The CDR3 has 13 amino acids. Germline V gene data show CDR1 as SGHAT and CDR2 as FQNNGV. The V end was cut by 1 base, the J end by 5 bases, with 8 bases between. CDR3 loop: CASSLVPETEAFF. The DNA for the CDR3 is TGTGCCAGCAGCTTAGTACCTGAGACTGAAGCTTTCTTT.

This clone appeared once. This chain connects TRBV19 to TRBJ2-5, with a tentative D call TRBD1 (7 bases). Germline CDR1 LNHDA, CDR2 SQIVND (reference sequence). V gave up 5 bases and J gave up 4 bases, with 20 bases separating them. This CDR3 region has 16 residues. The CDR3 loop is CASSSGRDRIRETQYF. The DNA for the CDR3 is TGTGCCAGTAGTTCCGGGCGGGACAGAATAAGAGAGACCCAGTACTTC.

J is TRBJ2-3 and V is TRBV7-8, with a tentative D call TRBD2 (6 bases). CDR1 is SGHVS and CDR2 is FQNEAQ in the germline V gene. The CDR3 is made up of 14 amino acids. Trimming removed 0 bases at V and 8 bases at J, with 12 bases between. The CDR3 loop is CASSLALKGGTQYF. The CDR3 bases are TGTGCCAGCAGCTTAGCGCTGAAGGGAGGTACGCAGTATTTT.

The chain carries TRBV5-6 and TRBJ1-1; 8 nucleotides agree with TRBD1. CDR3 size: 14 residues. Germline V gives CDR1 SGHDT, CDR2 YYEEEE. V lost 9 bases and J lost 4; bases outside the gene matches: 11. The CDR3 DNA reads TGTGCCACAAGAGTGGGACAGGCGACCACTGAAGCTTTCTTT. It specifies CATRVGQATTEAFF.

The rearrangement joins TRBV19 to TRBJ2-1; a weak D match, TRBD1 (5 bases). Trimming shortened V by 6 bases and J by 0 bases, and 18 bases separated the two germline ends. CDR1 is LNHDA, CDR2 SQIVND, per germline (reference sequence). This CDR3 has 17 residues. The CDR3 loop is CASRQASHMHSYNEQFF. The CDR3 DNA reads TGTGCCAGTAGACAGGCCTCTCACATGCACTCCTACAATGAGCAGTTCTTC.

This clone was observed a few times. This rearrangement joins TRBV4-1 to TRBJ1-1; 9 bases are shared with TRBD1. The CDR3 runs 15 residues. V lost 5 bases and J lost 1; bases outside the gene matches: 5. Germline V gene sequence: CDR1 MGHRA, CDR2 YSYEKL. The CDR3 region is CASSSRTGANTEAFF. CDR3 DNA: TGCGCCAGCAGCTCACGGACAGGGGCGAACACTGAAGCTTTCTTT.

The chain uses TRBV4-2 and TRBJ2-7; the D gene is possibly TRBD1 (6 bases). Trimming cost V 0 bases and J 1 base, with 13 bases left between them. CDR1 and CDR2 from the germline V gene are LGHNA and YNFKEQ. This CDR3 has 16 residues. The CDR3 is CASSQDPGDRSYEQYF. The CDR3 DNA reads as TGTGCCAGCAGCCAAGATCCCGGAGACAGGTCCTACGAGCAGTACTTC.

This clone appeared a few times. The chain has TRBV7-9 and TRBJ1-1; 7 bases fit TRBD1. The CDR3 has 16 residues. V shed 0 bases, J shed 1 base, and the junction held 5 bases outside the gene matches. Germline values: CDR1 SEHNR, CDR2 FQNEAQ (reference sequence). CDR3 residues: CASSLAYGTENTEAFF. The CDR3 DNA reads as TGTGCCAGCAGCTTAGCGTACGGGACAGAGAACACTGAAGCTTTCTTT.